This T cell receptor (beta chain) was found in a study of spatial heterogeneity in lung cancer. Looking at the study overall: Raw reads showed each unique TCR and UMI combination turning up more than ten times on average. Whole-study results and caveats: How many expanded intratumoral alpha and beta TCRs were present tracked the tumor mutation count, which was a count of nonsynonymous mutations.

Time point given: sample taken at primary tumor resection. TCRs were sequenced from unsorted whole RNA of tumor, nontumor lung or PBMC. The junction had 10 bases not matched to a gene; V was cut back by 6 bases and J by 5 bases. This CDR3 has 18 amino acids. Germline loops: CDR1 MNHEY, CDR2 SVGAGI. The table lists this clonotype with many counts. As yet, its antigen is unknown. The library was designed around alpha chains, so this beta chain is a stray read whose abundance carries little weight. TCRdb re-called the 5' RACE reads with MiXCR, one entry per CDR3 protein. The sample contains over 8,500 distinct CDR3 sequences, around an eighth of which appear only once.

The source material was lung tumor tissue, sampled at surgery. The rearrangement uses TRBV6-5 and TRBJ2-2; TRBD2 matches at 15 bases. This TCR derives from a male donor with early-stage non-small cell lung cancer. This CDR3 is CASRREWGTSGRTGELFF. The CDR3 DNA reads as TGTGCCAGCAGACGGGAATGGGGGACTAGCGGGAGGACCGGGGAGCTGTTTTTT.